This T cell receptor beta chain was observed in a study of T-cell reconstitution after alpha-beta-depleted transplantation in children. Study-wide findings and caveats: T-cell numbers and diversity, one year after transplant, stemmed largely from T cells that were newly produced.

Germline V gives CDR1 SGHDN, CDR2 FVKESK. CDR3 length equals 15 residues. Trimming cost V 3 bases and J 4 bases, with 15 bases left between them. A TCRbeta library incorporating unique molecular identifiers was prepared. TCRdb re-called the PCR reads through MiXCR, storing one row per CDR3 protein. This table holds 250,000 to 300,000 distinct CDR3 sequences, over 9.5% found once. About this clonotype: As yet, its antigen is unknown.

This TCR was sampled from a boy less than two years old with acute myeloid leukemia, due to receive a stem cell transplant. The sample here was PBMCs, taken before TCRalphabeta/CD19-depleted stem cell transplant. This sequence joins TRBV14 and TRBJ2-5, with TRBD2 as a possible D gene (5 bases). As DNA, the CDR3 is TGTGCCAGCAGCCAGCCCGGGGAAGTTCGAGAGACCCAGTACTTC. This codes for CASSQPGEVRETQYF.